The 26 T cell receptor beta chains below come from one sample, sequenced in a study of CD8+ T cells in alopecia areata. Specified treatment: oral pan-JAK inhibitor, 5-10 mg twice daily. Reverse transcription of extracted RNA yielded cDNA, which provided the sequencing template. Libraries were prepared by immunoSEQ multiplex PCR; TCRdb keeps only in-frame clonotypes and omits some of them. The table has about 220,000 clones, around 57% seen once; the top ten hold around 1.5%. Sequencing used CD4+ T cells sorted from blood, obtained at week 4, from a patient treated with tofacitinib. The receptors were gathered from a human donor with alopecia areata.

This clone was picked up a small number of times. The chain carries TRBV27 and TRBJ1-1; TRBD1 is a possible D gene (5 bases). The V and J ends lost 0 bases and 0 bases respectively, with 17 bases between them. There are 18 residues in the CDR3. CDR1 is MNHEY, CDR2 SMNVEV, per germline (reference sequence). CDR3 in DNA: TGTGCCAGCAGTTTATCCGGTATAGGGCAGGGTTTGAACACTGAAGCTTTCTTT. It yields the protein CASSLSGIGQGLNTEAFF.

This clone turned up a few times. V is TRBV19 and J is TRBJ2-3; D possibly corresponds to TRBD2 (7 bases). Germline lookup yields CDR1 LNHDA and CDR2 SQIVND (reference sequence). V lost 7 bases to trimming and J lost 5 bases, with 19 bases between them. The CDR3 extends over 15 amino acids. The DNA for the CDR3 is TGTGCCAGTACCGTGAACGGGGGGCGAGGAGATACGCAGTATTTT. Translating gives CASTVNGGRGDTQYF.

In its sample, this clone was seen a few times. This rearrangement joins TRBV4-1 to TRBJ2-1; D is unresolved. Germline V lookup: CDR1 MGHRA, CDR2 YSYEKL. V lost 4 bases, J lost 6 bases, and 4 bases lay in between. The CDR3 covers 11 residues. CDR3 in amino acids: CASSLGNEQFF. CDR3 DNA: TGCGCCAGCAGCCTGGGCAATGAGCAGTTCTTC.

This chain connects TRBV11-1 to TRBJ2-6; TRBD2 might be the D (5 bases). The CDR3 covers 15 residues. The V end lost 4 bases, the J end lost 4 bases, and 11 bases lay between the germline ends. Germline loops: CDR1 SGHAT, CDR2 FQDESV (reference sequence). CDR3 protein: CASSSWESGANVLTF. The CDR3 nucleotides read TGTGCCAGCAGCTCCTGGGAGAGCGGGGCCAACGTCCTGACTTTC. The complete variable domain, with remaining parts taken from reference TRBV11-1 and TRBJ2-6, reads EAEVAQSPRYKITEKSQAVAFWCDPISGHATLYWYRQILGQGPELLVQFQDESVVDDSQLPKDRFSAERLKGVDSTLKIQPAELGDSAMYLCASSSWESGANVLTFGAGSRLTVL.

This clone was recorded once. This sequence joins TRBV13 and TRBJ1-2; 7 positions agree with TRBD1. V trimming: 5 bases; J trimming: 0 bases; junction bases outside the gene matches: 9. The CDR3 covers 16 residues. CDR1 and CDR2 from the germline V gene are PRHDT and FYEKMQ (reference sequence). This CDR3 reads CASSRTTGTANYGYTF. The DNA for the CDR3 is TGTGCCAGCAGCCGCACAACCGGGACAGCTAACTATGGCTACACCTTC.

This chain links TRBV29-1 with TRBJ2-5, with D unresolved. Germline assignment: CDR1 SQVTM and CDR2 ANQGSEA. This CDR3 has 11 amino acids. V lost 4 bases and J 4 bases, leaving 7 bases between the germline ends. The DNA of the CDR3 is TGCAGCGTTGGGGATCCAGAGACCCAGTACTTC. It specifies CSVGDPETQYF.

This sequence joins TRBV30 and TRBJ1-2, with unresolved D. Per germline, CDR1 GTSNPN and CDR2 SVGIG (reference sequence). The germline V and J ends were trimmed by 4 bases and 8 bases, with 14 bases remaining between them. The CDR3 extends over 12 amino acids. Here the CDR3 DNA reads TGTGCCTGGACTCCGGGCTTGAGCGGCTACACCTTC. Encoded protein: CAWTPGLSGYTF.

The chain combines TRBV7-2 with TRBJ2-2; D gene uncertain. This CDR3 is 14 amino acids long. Germline CDR1 is SGHTA and CDR2 is FQGNSA. V was pared by 3 bases and J by 8 bases, with 13 bases between. The CDR3 here is CASSFGQLRGELFF. DNA for the CDR3: TGTGCCAGCAGCTTCGGCCAATTGAGGGGGGAGCTGTTTTTT.

The chain recombines TRBV5-6 with TRBJ2-7; TRBD1 aligns across 7 bases. Looked up from germline, CDR1 is SGHDT and CDR2 is YYEEEE. Trimming took 4 bases from V and 11 from J; bases not matched to a gene: 12. The CDR3 consists of 13 residues. CDR3 coding DNA: TGTGCCAGCAGCCGGGACAGCGAACGGATCGAGTACTTC. Translating gives CASSRDSERIEYF.

V usage is TRBV18 and J usage is TRBJ1-2; D may be TRBD1 (5 bases). V lost 3 bases and J 5 bases, leaving 13 bases between the germline ends. The CDR3 has 14 residues. The germline V gene has CDR1 KGHSH and CDR2 LQKENI. CDR3 in DNA: TGTGCCAGCTCACCGGGCCCCAGGGTGTATGGCTACACCTTC. Translated: CASSPGPRVYGYTF.

With respect to this clone: Different DNA sequences within this sample yield the same CDR3. V is TRBV30 and J is TRBJ1-1; D is uncertain. There are 13 residues in the CDR3. The V gene lost 0 bases and the J gene lost 1 base, with 6 bases spanning the gap. The germline CDR1 and CDR2 sequences are GTSNPN and SVGIG (reference sequence). CDR3 in amino acids: CAWSVQANTEAFF. The CDR3 DNA reads as TGTGCCTGGAGTGTGCAGGCGAACACTGAAGCTTTCTTT.

This clone has just a few counts. This CDR3 reads CASSLAPRDGEQYF. The CDR3 DNA follows: TGTGCCAGCAGCTTAGCCCCTAGAGATGGCGAGCAGTACTTC. V and J are TRBV11-2 and TRBJ2-7, with no clear D. Germline-derived CDR1 and CDR2 are SGHAT and FQNNGV. Trimming took 1 base from V and 6 from J, leaving 13 bases between them. This CDR3 is 14 amino acids long.

This chain joins TRBV5-1 and TRBJ2-3; TRBD1 agrees at 8 bases. Trimming took 1 base from V and 4 from J; bases not matched to a gene: 5. In germline, CDR1 is SGHRS, CDR2 YFSETQ. This CDR3 region has 15 residues. The CDR3 reads CASSLMDREADTQYF. Here the CDR3 DNA reads TGCGCCAGCAGCTTGATGGACAGGGAAGCAGATACGCAGTATTTT.

This clone showed up just once. J is TRBJ1-5 and V is TRBV29-1; unclear D gene. V was pared by 4 bases and J by 0 bases, with 7 bases between. Germline V CDR1 and CDR2: SQVTM, ANQGSEA. This CDR3 comprises 13 residues. The CDR3: CSVGDFSNQPQHF. In DNA form, the CDR3 reads TGCAGCGTTGGAGACTTTAGCAATCAGCCCCAGCATTTT.

The rearrangement joins TRBV5-1 to TRBJ2-6, with D unresolved. V was shortened by 5 bases and J by 0 bases, with 6 bases between the two germline ends. The CDR3 runs 14 residues. Germline values: CDR1 SGHRS, CDR2 YFSETQ. CDR3 nucleotide sequence: TGCGCCAGCAGACAGACCTCTGGGGCCAACGTCCTGACTTTC. Protein: CASRQTSGANVLTF.

The rearrangement uses TRBV30 and TRBJ2-5; TRBD2 is a possible D gene (5 bases). This CDR3 spans 14 amino acids. V was trimmed by 0 bases and J by 7 bases, leaving 15 bases between them. Per germline, CDR1 GTSNPN and CDR2 SVGIG (reference sequence). The CDR3 bases are TGTGCCTGGAGTGTATTGGAGGCAGAAGTGACCCAGTACTTC. As protein: CAWSVLEAEVTQYF.

The rearrangement uses TRBV4-3 and TRBJ1-6, with a weak D call TRBD1 (5 bases). V lost 3 bases and J lost 7, with 10 bases in between. The CDR3 spans 14 residues. Germline V gives CDR1 LGHNA, CDR2 YSLEER. The CDR3, as DNA: TGCGCCAGCAGCCAGGGACCAAGAAATTCACCCCTCCACTTT. This codes for CASSQGPRNSPLHF.

The table lists this clone with a few counts. The chain has TRBV18 and TRBJ2-5; D is possibly TRBD1 (6 bases). CDR1 and CDR2 (germline): KGHSH, LQKENI. The CDR3 runs to 14 residues. V shed 0 bases and J shed 3 bases, with 8 bases lying between them. The CDR3 DNA sequence: TGTGCCAGCTCACCACCGGCAGGGGAAGAGACCCAGTACTTC. It codes for CASSPPAGEETQYF.

V gene TRBV5-4 combines with J gene TRBJ2-7; tentatively, D is TRBD1 (6 bases). The CDR3 is made up of 13 amino acids. Trimming left V 2 bases short and J 2 bases short, with 8 bases between. Germline-derived CDR1 and CDR2 are SGHNT and YYREEE (reference sequence). The CDR3 DNA reads TGTGCCAGCAGCTTAGGGGGAACCTACGAGCAGTACTTC. It is translated as CASSLGGTYEQYF.

The chain recombines TRBV29-1 with TRBJ1-1; D not resolved. CDR1 is SQVTM, CDR2 ANQGSEA, per germline. The CDR3 spans 13 residues. V lost 7 bases, J lost 0 bases, and 12 bases lay in between. The CDR3 coding sequence is TGCAGCGCCGCCCGGGTGTTGAACACTGAAGCTTTCTTT. This codes for CSAARVLNTEAFF.

This chain uses TRBV30 with TRBJ2-2; D is undetermined. CDR3 length: 13 amino acids. Trimming took off 3 bases at V and 0 bases at J, with 5 bases between the two ends. In germline, CDR1 is GTSNPN, CDR2 SVGIG (reference sequence). CDR3 sequence (DNA): TGTGCCTGGAGGGAATCGAACACCGGGGAGCTGTTTTTT. It specifies CAWRESNTGELFF. The whole variable domain, remainder taken from reference TRBV30 and TRBJ2-2, is SQTIHQWPATLVQPVGSPLSLECTVEGTSNPNLYWYRQAAGRGLQLLFYSVGIGQISSEVPQNLSASRPQDRQFILSSKKLLLSDSGFYLCAWRESNTGELFFGEGSRLTVL.

This clone appeared once. Different DNA sequences within this sample yield the same CDR3. The chain is built from TRBV5-1 and TRBJ2-5, with D unresolved. This CDR3 spans 13 amino acids. The V gene lost 0 bases and the J gene lost 1 base, with 4 bases spanning the gap. Germline CDR1 reads SGHRS; CDR2 reads YFSETQ. CDR3 bases: TGCGCCAGCAGCTTGGAAGGCCAAGAGACCCAGTACTTC. Encoded protein: CASSLEGQETQYF.

There are a few counts of this clone. The rearrangement uses TRBV15 and TRBJ2-3, with unresolved D. Per germline, CDR1 LNHNV and CDR2 YYDKDF (reference sequence). Trimming left V 4 bases short and J 3 bases short, with 11 bases between. The CDR3 runs to 14 residues. CDR3: CATSNRGPTDTQYF. The CDR3 DNA reads TGTGCCACCAGCAACCGAGGACCGACAGATACGCAGTATTTT. The full variable domain, rest sourced from reference TRBV15 and TRBJ2-3, is DAMVIQNPRYQVTQFGKPVTLSCSQTLNHNVMYWYQQKSSQAPKLLFHYYDKDFNNEADTPDNFQSRRPNTSFCFLDIRSPGLGDTAMYLCATSNRGPTDTQYFGPGTRLTVL.

The chain joins TRBV25-1 to TRBJ1-1, with D hard to call. From germline, CDR1 is MGHDK and CDR2 SYGVNS. The CDR3 sequence is 13 residues long. V gave up 3 bases and J gave up 7 bases, with 12 bases separating them. The CDR3 is CASSDLGYGEAFF. DNA of the CDR3: TGTGCCAGCAGTGATTTAGGTTACGGTGAAGCTTTCTTT.

This clone was seen only a few times. CDR3 protein: CASSLGDRNTEAFF. CDR3 bases: TGTGCCAGCAGCTTAGGGGACAGGAACACTGAAGCTTTCTTT. The chain carries TRBV7-8 and TRBJ1-1; TRBD1 matches at 7 bases. With 1 base clipped from V and 1 base from J, the junction kept 0 bases outside the gene matches. CDR1 and CDR2 from the germline V gene are SGHVS and FQNEAQ. The CDR3 is made up of 14 amino acids.

The CDR3: CASSLDRVNEKLFF. CDR3 sequence (DNA): TGTGCCAGCAGCTTGGACAGGGTTAATGAAAAACTGTTTTTT. The chain uses TRBV7-2 and TRBJ1-4; 8 nucleotides align to TRBD1. The J segment lost 4 bases and the V segment lost 3 bases, leaving 1 base of the junction unmatched. Looked up from germline, CDR1 is SGHTA and CDR2 is FQGNSA. CDR3 length equals 14 residues. Drawing the rest from reference TRBV7-2 and TRBJ1-4, the complete variable domain is GAGVSQSPSNKVTEKGKDVELRCDPISGHTALYWYRQSLGQGLEFLIYFQGNSAPDKSGLPSDRFSAERTGGSVSTLTIQRTQQEDSAVYLCASSLDRVNEKLFFGSGTQLSVL.